These T cell receptor beta chains were read from a single sample in a study of blood T cell repertoires in COVID-19. The table came from immunoSEQ multiplex PCR; TCRdb's copy has only in-frame clones and leaves some out. The table includes 360,000 or so clones, roughly 91% detected once. The sequencing sample was made of PBMCs or T cells enriched from blood (not recorded which). The receptor set was obtained from a woman in her 30s who had recovered from COVID-19. CDR3s include the opening cysteine and the closing phenylalanine or tryptophan. The D gene is left open where the match is weak. Only part of the rows carry a size: once, few, many, or a class if the clone is expanded.

cdr3_length	v_call	clone_size	d_call	j_call	cdr3_nt	cdr3_aa
18	TRBV28	.	TRBD1	TRBJ1-5	TGTGCCAGCAGTTTCCCGGGACAGGGAATTTATAGCAATCAGCCCCAGCATTTT	CASSFPGQGIYSNQPQHF
14	TRBV28	once	TRBD2	TRBJ2-7	TGTGCCAGCAGTTCTGGACTAGCGGTCGCCGGGCAGTACTTC	CASSSGLAVAGQYF
13	TRBV5-6	.	TRBD2	TRBJ2-1	TGTGCCAGCAGCCCTACTAGCGGGAGAGAGCAGTTCTTC	CASSPTSGREQFF
15	TRBV5-1	.	.	TRBJ1-2	TGCGCCAGCAGCCCCCCCCGTCCCGCTAACTATGGCTACACCTTC	CASSPPRPANYGYTF
12	TRBV7-6	once	.	TRBJ2-7	TGTGCCAGCCGGGGGGCCGGCTACGAGCAGTACTTC	CASRGAGYEQYF
15	TRBV4-3	.	.	TRBJ1-5	TGCGCCAGCAGCCCCTCGGGATATAGCAATCAGCCCCAGCATTTT	CASSPSGYSNQPQHF
14	TRBV3-1/TRBV3-2	.	.	TRBJ1-3	TGTGCCAGCAGCCAAGATCGTCCCAGTAACACCATATATTTT	CASSQDRPSNTIYF
16	TRBV27	.	TRBD1	TRBJ2-7	TGTGCCAGCAGTTTTAATTCCTGGGGACAGGGCTACGAGCAGTACTTC	CASSFNSWGQGYEQYF
17	TRBV4-3	.	.	TRBJ2-6	TGCGCCAGCAGCCAAGATGGAGGAAGCTCTGGGGCCAACGTCCTGACTTTC	CASSQDGGSSGANVLTF
12	TRBV30	.	.	TRBJ2-7	TGTGCCTGGATTCAGGGGACCTACGAGCAGTACTTC	CAWIQGTYEQYF
18	TRBV3-1/TRBV3-2	.	TRBD2	TRBJ2-7	TGTGCCAGCAGCCAAGATTGGGCTAGCGGGAGTCAACCGGGGGAGCAGTACTTC	CASSQDWASGSQPGEQYF
15	TRBV6-5	.	.	TRBJ1-6	TGTGCCAGCAGATTTGGGAGAAACAGTAATTCACCCCTCCACTTT	CASRFGRNSNSPLHF
15	TRBV28	.	TRBD1	TRBJ2-4	TGTGCCAGCAGTTTAACAGACAGGGGGAAAAACATTCAGTACTTC	CASSLTDRGKNIQYF
19	TRBV6-6	.	TRBD1	TRBJ2-7	TGTGCCAGCAGTCAACCAGTCGGGACAGGGCTAACCAGCTCCTACGAGCAGTACTTC	CASSQPVGTGLTSSYEQYF
13	TRBV19	.	.	TRBJ1-1	TGTGCCAGTAGTACCCGAAAGACAGGCGAAGCTTTCTTT	CASSTRKTGEAFF
13	TRBV27	.	TRBD1	TRBJ1-2	TGTGCCAGCACCGGACAGGGGGCGCAGGGCTACACCTTC	CASTGQGAQGYTF
14	TRBV5-5	.	.	TRBJ1-3	TGTGCCAGCAGCGATCTGGCAGGTGGAAACACCATATATTTT	CASSDLAGGNTIYF
20	TRBV7-3	.	TRBD2	TRBJ2-3	TGTGCCAGCAGCTTAATGGGAGGACTAGCGCGGGACCCGGAGACAGATACGCAGTATTTT	CASSLMGGLARDPETDTQYF
14	TRBV10-3	.	TRBD1	TRBJ2-7	TGTGCCACGGGGGAAGGGACAGGGACTTACGAGCAGTACTTC	CATGEGTGTYEQYF
14	TRBV9	.	TRBD1	TRBJ1-1	TGTGCCAGCGGCTCAACAGGGGTGAACACTGAAGCTTTCTTT	CASGSTGVNTEAFF
14	TRBV7-9	.	.	TRBJ1-1	TGTGCCACCATTTTGGGCAGGGGGAACACTGAAGCTTTCTTT	CATILGRGNTEAFF
17	TRBV11-2	.	.	TRBJ2-1	TGTGCCAGCAGCTCTGATTACGGGATAGAACTAAACAATGAGCAGTTCTTC	CASSSDYGIELNNEQFF
14	TRBV2	.	TRBD2	TRBJ2-1	TGTGCCAGCAGTGATAGCGGGGGGGCCCATGAGCAGTTCTTC	CASSDSGGAHEQFF
15	TRBV24-1	.	.	TRBJ1-2	TGTGCCACCAGTGACCGCCAAACAGGGAAGGATGGCTACACCTTC	CATSDRQTGKDGYTF
14	TRBV7-2	.	.	TRBJ1-4	TGTGCCAGCAGCTTAGACAGGGATGGTGAAAAACTGTTTTTT	CASSLDRDGEKLFF
15	TRBV12-5	.	TRBD1	TRBJ1-5	TGTGCTAGTGGTCCGGGACAGGATAGCAATCAGCCCCAGCATTTT	CASGPGQDSNQPQHF
14	TRBV15	.	.	TRBJ2-1	TGTGCCACCAGCAGGCTGTCTTCCACGGGTGAGCAGTTCTTC	CATSRLSSTGEQFF
15	TRBV19	.	TRBD2	TRBJ2-7	TGTGCCAGTAGGACTAGCGGGGTTGGGTCGTACGAGCAGTACTTC	CASRTSGVGSYEQYF
14	TRBV7-2	.	TRBD1	TRBJ1-5	TGTGCCAGCAGCCCACGGACAGGGGATCAGCCCCAGCATTTT	CASSPRTGDQPQHF
16	TRBV7-6	.	.	TRBJ2-2	TGTGCCAGCAGCGTAGGGTTCAGCGATAACACCGGGGAGCTGTTTTTT	CASSVGFSDNTGELFF
15	TRBV27	few	.	TRBJ1-2	TGTGCCAGCAGTCCTAGTAGGGGTACTAACTATGGCTACACCTTC	CASSPSRGTNYGYTF
14	TRBV5-1	.	TRBD2	TRBJ2-7	TGCGCCAGCAGACACACTAGCGGGGAATACGAGCAGTACTTC	CASRHTSGEYEQYF
17	TRBV5-8	once	TRBD1	TRBJ1-2	TGTGCCAGCTCGGGCATCGGAACAACAGGGGGAGCCTATGGCTACACCTTC	CASSGIGTTGGAYGYTF
13	TRBV5-1	once	TRBD1	TRBJ1-2	TGCGCCAGCAGCCTACGACAGGGCTATGGCTACACCTTC	CASSLRQGYGYTF
14	TRBV7-3	.	.	TRBJ2-3	TGTGCCAGCAGAGAAACACAGGGCACAGATACGCAGTATTTT	CASRETQGTDTQYF
16	TRBV2	.	TRBD1	TRBJ1-1	TGTGCAATCAAGACCTCCCGCACCGGGACAGTCACTGAAGCTTTCTTT	CAIKTSRTGTVTEAFF
17	TRBV11-3	.	TRBD2	TRBJ2-2	TGTGCCAGCAGCTTGACTAGCGGGAGGGCCTACACCGGGGAGCTGTTTTTT	CASSLTSGRAYTGELFF
13	TRBV30	.	TRBD1	TRBJ1-4	TGTGCCCTCGGGACAGGGAGTAATGAAAAACTGTTTTTT	CALGTGSNEKLFF
16	TRBV9	.	.	TRBJ2-7	TGTGCCAGCAGCCCTCTTGGAGCAGTTTTTGCCTACGAGCAGTACTTC	CASSPLGAVFAYEQYF
15	TRBV18	.	.	TRBJ1-4	TGTGCCAGCTCAAAGATGGGACAATACAGGGAAAAACTGTTTTTT	CASSKMGQYREKLFF
13	TRBV19	.	.	TRBJ1-2	TGTGCCAGTAGTATAGGGGGAGATTATGGCTACACCTTC	CASSIGGDYGYTF
17	TRBV2	.	TRBD2	TRBJ2-5	TGTGCCAGCAGTGTTATAGCGGGGTCTGAGTGGCCAGAGACCCAGTACTTC	CASSVIAGSEWPETQYF
13	TRBV5-4	once	.	TRBJ1-1	TGTGCCAGCAGCGACCAAGCTGGGACAGAAGCTTTCTTT	CASSDQAGTEAFF
15	TRBV9	.	.	TRBJ1-5	TGTGCCAGCAGCGTAGCGGGGGGGAGGAATCAGCCCCAGCATTTT	CASSVAGGRNQPQHF
13	TRBV6-5	.	.	TRBJ1-4	TGTGCCAGCAGTTATGGAGTGAATGAAAAACTGTTTTTT	CASSYGVNEKLFF
16	TRBV28	.	TRBD2	TRBJ2-3	TGTGCCAGCAGTGGGGGAGCGGGAGGGCCGATAGATACGCAGTATTTT	CASSGGAGGPIDTQYF